This TCR beta chain was retrieved from a study of T cells in Graves' hyperthyroidism and ophthalmopathy. Trimming took off 2 bases at V and 8 bases at J, with 31 bases between the two ends. CDR1 is DFQATT and CDR2 is SNEGSKA in the germline V gene (reference sequence). The CDR3 extends over 19 amino acids. Regions amplified from RNA transcripts were the TCR beta CDR3 regions. In the first-round RT-PCR of the TCR CDR3, the HTBI primer set was used. TCRdb analysed the multiplex PCR reads with MiXCR anew, one entry per CDR3 protein. The table shows roughly 170,000 distinct CDR3 sequences, with 9.4% occurring only once.

Sequencing input: blood. This sequence originates from a woman in her late teens or twenties with Graves' hyperthyroidism that later progressed to Graves' ophthalmopathy. The chain employs TRBV20-1 and TRBJ2-1; D is unclear. CDR3 protein: CSARISYAWVRPGNDEQFF. The CDR3 region has the DNA TGCAGTGCTAGAATCTCGTATGCTTGGGTACGGCCGGGTAATGATGAGCAGTTCTTC.